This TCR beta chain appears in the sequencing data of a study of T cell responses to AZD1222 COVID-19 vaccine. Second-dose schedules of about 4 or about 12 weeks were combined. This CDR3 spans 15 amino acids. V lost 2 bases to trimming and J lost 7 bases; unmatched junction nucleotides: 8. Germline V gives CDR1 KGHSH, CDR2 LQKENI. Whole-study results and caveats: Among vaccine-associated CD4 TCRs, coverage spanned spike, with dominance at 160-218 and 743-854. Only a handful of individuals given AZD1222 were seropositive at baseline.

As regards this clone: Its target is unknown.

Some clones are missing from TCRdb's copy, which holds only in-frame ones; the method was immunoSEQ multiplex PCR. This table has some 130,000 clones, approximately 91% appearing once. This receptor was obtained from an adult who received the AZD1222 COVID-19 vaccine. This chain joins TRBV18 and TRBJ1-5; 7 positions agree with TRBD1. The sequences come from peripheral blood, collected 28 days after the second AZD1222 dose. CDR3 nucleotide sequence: TGTGCCAGCTCACCATTCAACAGGGGTTTACAGCCCCAGCATTTT. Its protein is CASSPFNRGLQPQHF. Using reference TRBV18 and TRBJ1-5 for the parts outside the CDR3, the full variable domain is NAGVMQNPRHLVRRRGQEARLRCSPMKGHSHVYWYRQLPEEGLKFMVYLQKENIIDESGMPKERFSAEFPKEGPSILRIQQVVRGDSAAYFCASSPFNRGLQPQHFGDGTRLSIL.